This T cell receptor beta chain was sequenced during a study of cytomegalovirus exposure and HLA in healthy donors. This clone appeared once. Germline assignment: CDR1 SGHAT and CDR2 FQNNGV. The CDR3 is 14 residues long. Trimming removed 1 base at V and 12 bases at J, with 16 bases between. Primers for the PCR totalled 60 Vbeta and 13 Jbeta. Clones were read by immunoSEQ multiplex PCR, and TCRdb kept only the in-frame ones, dropping some. The sample gives 50,000 to 65,000 clones, more than 70% of which show up once; approximately 3% is in the top ten. The chain employs TRBV11-2 and TRBJ2-1; D may be TRBD2 (5 bases). Sequencing used PBMCs. This clonotype originated in a woman younger than 30 in good health and CMV-seronegative. CDR3 DNA: TGTGCCAGCAGCTTAGGGACTCGGCTTCCCTCGCAGTTCTTC. As protein: CASSLGTRLPSQFF.